This TCR beta chain was profiled in a study of T-cell memory formation after mild COVID-19. The study's findings and limits: Later expanders leaned toward CD4+, whereas clones contracting from day 15 to 85 were balanced CD4/CD8. Second-wave clones that peaked on day 37 lacked confirmed SARS-CoV-2 specificity. Shrinking CD4+ clones resided mostly in CM and EM, and CD8+ ones in EMRA.

Trimming shortened V by 6 bases and J by 0 bases, and 12 bases separated the two germline ends. The CDR3 extends over 15 amino acids. The germline CDR1 and CDR2 sequences are SGHTA and FQGNSA. Comment on this clonotype: Its antigen remains unidentified.

TCRdb fed the 5' RACE reads into MiXCR, producing one record per CDR3 protein. The sample contains approximately 290,000 distinct CDR3 sequences, just under 20% of which appear only once. Sequencing used PBMCs or a T cell subset sorted from them (not recorded which). The chain is built from TRBV7-2 and TRBJ2-4, with D uncertain. This TCR was recovered from a man aged 18 to 29 who had mild COVID-19 (a few samples of this study predate the infection). Cell type and time point are not known. For the CDR3, the DNA is TGTGCCAGCAGTTACCAGCCCTTAGCCAAAAACATTCAGTACTTC. It specifies CASSYQPLAKNIQYF.